These T cell receptor beta chains were read from a single sample in a study of neurological immune-mediated disorders. Using its own MiXCR run on the 5' RACE reads, TCRdb lists one record per CDR3 protein. Here the sample spans 74,000 or so distinct CDR3 sequences, about 9.4% being singletons. Sequenced sample: PBMCs. These receptors were taken from a man in his forties or fifties in good health. CDR3s include the opening cysteine and the closing phenylalanine or tryptophan. The order of the fields is CDR3 DNA, CDR3 protein, D gene, J gene, V gene, clone size. A D gene is named only where the DNA matches it firmly. Size is omitted from some rows. Given values are once, few, many or a class for expanded clones.

CDR3nt: TGTGCCAGCAGCTTAGAGGTGGCTATCCCGAACACAGATACGCAGTATTTT; CDR3aa: CASSLEVAIPNTDTQYF; d_gene: .; j_gene: TRBJ2-3; v_gene: TRBV13; abundance: many
CDR3nt: TGTGCCAGCAGTTTGGGAGGAGCGGGATGGGCCGGGGAGCTGTTTTTT; CDR3aa: CASSLGGAGWAGELFF; d_gene: TRBD2; j_gene: TRBJ2-2; v_gene: TRBV12-3/TRBV12-4; abundance: many
CDR3nt: TGCGCCAGCAGCTTGGAGGGCCGTAAAGAGACCCAGTACTTC; CDR3aa: CASSLEGRKETQYF; d_gene: .; j_gene: TRBJ2-5; v_gene: TRBV5-1; abundance: many
CDR3nt: TGTGCCAGCAGTTTATTCTCGACTAGCGGGAGTTACGAGCAGTACTTC; CDR3aa: CASSLFSTSGSYEQYF; d_gene: TRBD2; j_gene: TRBJ2-7; v_gene: TRBV28; abundance: many
CDR3nt: TGCAGCGTTGATAGGGGGGGCCAAGAGACCCAGTACTTC; CDR3aa: CSVDRGGQETQYF; d_gene: .; j_gene: TRBJ2-5; v_gene: TRBV29-1; abundance: few
CDR3nt: TGTGCCATCAGTGAAAGACAGGACCACACCGGGGAGCTGTTTTTT; CDR3aa: CAISERQDHTGELFF; d_gene: .; j_gene: TRBJ2-2; v_gene: TRBV10-3; abundance: few
CDR3nt: TGCAGTGCTAGAGATGATAAAGGGCGACATAAGACCCAGTACTTC; CDR3aa: CSARDDKGRHKTQYF; d_gene: .; j_gene: TRBJ2-5; v_gene: TRBV20-1; abundance: many
CDR3nt: TGTGCCAGCAACAGGGATAGCTCTGGAAACACCATATATTTT; CDR3aa: CASNRDSSGNTIYF; d_gene: .; j_gene: TRBJ1-3; v_gene: TRBV12-3/TRBV12-4; abundance: many
CDR3nt: TGTGCCAGCAGCCCGACCGGACAGGGGGTTCCCCTCCACTTT; CDR3aa: CASSPTGQGVPLHF; d_gene: TRBD1; j_gene: TRBJ1-6; v_gene: TRBV12-3/TRBV12-4; abundance: many
CDR3nt: TGTGCCAGCAGCCCCCCCAGGATCGAGGGCTACGAGCAGTACTTC; CDR3aa: CASSPPRIEGYEQYF; d_gene: .; j_gene: TRBJ2-7; v_gene: TRBV3-1; abundance: many
CDR3nt: TGTGCCAGCTCACCCCGGGACAACCGATACGAGCAGTACTTC; CDR3aa: CASSPRDNRYEQYF; d_gene: .; j_gene: TRBJ2-7; v_gene: TRBV18; abundance: many
CDR3nt: TGTGCCATCAGCTGGACAGGGAACACCGGGGAGCTGTTTTTT; CDR3aa: CAISWTGNTGELFF; d_gene: TRBD1; j_gene: TRBJ2-2; v_gene: TRBV10-3; abundance: many
CDR3nt: TGTGCCAGCAGCTTAGGGGGTCGCACAGATACGCAGTATTTT; CDR3aa: CASSLGGRTDTQYF; d_gene: .; j_gene: TRBJ2-3; v_gene: TRBV7-2; abundance: many
CDR3nt: TGTGCCAGCAGCTCGGTTCTAGCGGGGGGTTCCTACGAGCAGTACTTC; CDR3aa: CASSSVLAGGSYEQYF; d_gene: TRBD2; j_gene: TRBJ2-7; v_gene: TRBV7-2; abundance: few
CDR3nt: TGTGCCAGCAGTGTTGGGGACCTGAGCGTGGCCATTCAGTACTTC; CDR3aa: CASSVGDLSVAIQYF; d_gene: .; j_gene: TRBJ2-4; v_gene: TRBV6-1; abundance: many
CDR3nt: TGTGCCAGCGGACTAGCGGAATGGGGTCAGCCCCAGCATTTT; CDR3aa: CASGLAEWGQPQHF; d_gene: .; j_gene: TRBJ1-5; v_gene: TRBV12-3/TRBV12-4; abundance: many
CDR3nt: TGTGCCAGCAGCGTAGGTAAAGAGAGAGATACGCAGTATTTT; CDR3aa: CASSVGKERDTQYF; d_gene: .; j_gene: TRBJ2-3; v_gene: TRBV9; abundance: once
CDR3nt: TGTGCCAGCACCACCGGGGGGTTCTCATATGGCTACACCTTC; CDR3aa: CASTTGGFSYGYTF; d_gene: .; j_gene: TRBJ1-2; v_gene: TRBV12-3/TRBV12-4; abundance: many
CDR3nt: TGTGCCAGCAGTATAATATCGGGATCCTACGAGCAGTACTTC; CDR3aa: CASSIISGSYEQYF; d_gene: .; j_gene: TRBJ2-7; v_gene: TRBV7-9; abundance: many
CDR3nt: TGTGCCAGCAGCTTATCGTCCGGCAGGGGGAATGGCTACACCTTC; CDR3aa: CASSLSSGRGNGYTF; d_gene: TRBD1; j_gene: TRBJ1-2; v_gene: TRBV11-1; abundance: many
CDR3nt: TGTGCCAGCAGCTTCTATTCATCAGATACGCAGTATTTT; CDR3aa: CASSFYSSDTQYF; d_gene: .; j_gene: TRBJ2-3; v_gene: TRBV7-2; abundance: many
CDR3nt: TGTGCCAGCAGCTTATACGGGGGAGGCACCGGGGAGCTGTTTTTT; CDR3aa: CASSLYGGGTGELFF; d_gene: .; j_gene: TRBJ2-2; v_gene: TRBV11-2; abundance: many
CDR3nt: TGTGCCAGCAGCCAAGACAGGGCCGATCAGTTCTTC; CDR3aa: CASSQDRADQFF; d_gene: TRBD1; j_gene: TRBJ2-1; v_gene: TRBV7-2; abundance: many
CDR3nt: TGCAGTGCTCCCCTTGGGGGAAGCTCCTACAATGAGCAGTTCTTC; CDR3aa: CSAPLGGSSYNEQFF; d_gene: .; j_gene: TRBJ2-1; v_gene: TRBV20-1; abundance: .
CDR3nt: TGTGCCAGCAGCCAAGTGCTAGCGGGGCTACTCTCCTACGAGCAGTACTTC; CDR3aa: CASSQVLAGLLSYEQYF; d_gene: TRBD2; j_gene: TRBJ2-7; v_gene: TRBV4-2; abundance: many
CDR3nt: TGCGCCAGCAGCCAGACGACAGGGGGCTACGAGCAGTACTTC; CDR3aa: CASSQTTGGYEQYF; d_gene: TRBD1; j_gene: TRBJ2-7; v_gene: TRBV5-1; abundance: many
CDR3nt: TGCGCCAGCAGCCTGGAGGGACAGGGCACAGATACGCAGTATTTT; CDR3aa: CASSLEGQGTDTQYF; d_gene: TRBD1; j_gene: TRBJ2-3; v_gene: TRBV5-1; abundance: .
CDR3nt: TGTGCCAGCAGCTTGGGTTGGGGTCAGCCCCAGCATTTT; CDR3aa: CASSLGWGQPQHF; d_gene: .; j_gene: TRBJ1-5; v_gene: TRBV11-2; abundance: .